These 5 T cell receptor beta chains share one sample of origin, sequenced in a study of early T cells in non-severe SARS-CoV-2 infection. TCRdb re-called the 5' RACE reads with MiXCR, one entry per CDR3 protein. Here the sample spans more than 50,000 distinct CDR3 sequences, 14% to 15% being singletons. The sample in question was whole blood, obtained at baseline. Receptors were obtained from an adult who was a healthcare worker with PCR-confirmed SARS-CoV-2 infection or an uninfected control (not recorded which).

This clonotype was seen more than once but under ten times. V usage is TRBV28 and J usage is TRBJ2-7; D is perhaps TRBD1 or TRBD2 (5 bases each). Deletions cut 10 bases from V and 7 bases from J, with 11 bases between. This CDR3 is 10 amino acids long. Germline V gene lookup returns CDR1 MDHEN and CDR2 SYDVKM. Here the CDR3 DNA reads TGTGCCATAGGGACGAGGGAGCAGTACTTC. Translation gives CAIGTREQYF.

In its sample, this clonotype was seen a few times. This rearrangement joins TRBV20-1 to TRBJ1-1, with 9 positions matching TRBD1. With V trimmed by 5 bases and J by 2 bases, 6 bases remained unmatched. Germline V gene sequence: CDR1 DFQATT, CDR2 SNEGSKA (reference sequence). This CDR3 region has 14 residues. The CDR3 here is CSAPLGQGNTEAFF. CDR3 DNA sequence: TGCAGTGCTCCACTGGGACAGGGCAACACTGAAGCTTTCTTT.

V is TRBV18 and J is TRBJ2-3; 8 bases line up with TRBD2. CDR1 is KGHSH and CDR2 is LQKENI in the germline V gene. The CDR3 is 18 amino acids. V trimming: 1 base; J trimming: 0 bases; junction bases outside the gene matches: 9. In DNA, the CDR3 is TGTGCCAGCTCACCACTATACGGGGGGGTAACGAGCACAGATACGCAGTATTTT. It is translated as CASSPLYGGVTSTDTQYF.

The V call is TRBV15, the J call TRBJ2-7; no firm D call. Between the trimmed V and J ends, which lost 4 bases and 4 bases, there was a span of 11 bases. The germline CDR1 and CDR2 sequences are LNHNV and YYDKDF (reference sequence). The CDR3 is 13 amino acids. CDR3 coding DNA: TGTGCCACCAGCAAGGTCAGTGATTACGAGCAGTACTTC. Protein: CATSKVSDYEQYF. Looking up the rest from reference TRBV15 and TRBJ2-7 gives the full variable domain: DAMVIQNPRYQVTQFGKPVTLSCSQTLNHNVMYWYQQKSSQAPKLLFHYYDKDFNNEADTPDNFQSRRPNTSFCFLDIRSPGLGDTAMYLCATSKVSDYEQYFGPGTRLTVT.

This clonotype was seen more than once but under ten times. The CDR3 loop reads CSAREYQSYEQYF. Written as DNA, the CDR3 is TGCAGCGCCCGGGAATACCAATCCTACGAGCAGTACTTC. This sequence joins TRBV29-1 and TRBJ2-7; a weak D match, TRBD2 (5 bases). CDR3 length: 13 residues. Germline CDR1 is SQVTM and CDR2 is ANQGSEA. V was cut by 7 bases and J by 1 base, with 14 bases left in between.